The T cell receptor beta chain described here comes from a study of blood T cell repertoires in COVID-19. Libraries were prepared by immunoSEQ multiplex PCR; TCRdb keeps only in-frame clonotypes and omits some of them. Found here are around 51,000 clones, 70% to 90% of them singletons; the top ten hold about 4.6%. Trimming shortened V by 0 bases and J by 8 bases, and 7 bases separated the two germline ends. Germline V gene sequence: CDR1 LGHDT, CDR2 YNNKEL (reference sequence). This CDR3 has 12 residues. Material: peripheral blood. The chain carries TRBV3-1 (or the pseudogene TRBV3-2) and TRBJ1-2; D is unresolved. The sequence came from an elderly man with active COVID-19. The CDR3 here is CASSQDGGGYTF. The CDR3 DNA reads TGTGCCAGCAGCCAAGACGGAGGAGGCTACACCTTC.